This T cell receptor (beta chain) was retrieved from a study of blood T cell repertoires in COVID-19. Study as a whole: Specimens from acute and convalescent COVID-19 originated in the United States, Italy and Spain.

The V and J ends lost 7 bases and 0 bases, in that order; junction bases with no gene match: 6. Per germline, CDR1 MNHNY and CDR2 SVGAGI (reference sequence). The CDR3 spans 15 residues. In the study's own analysis: Amplification with reference gene primers provided the estimates of nucleated cell counts. Libraries were prepared by immunoSEQ multiplex PCR; TCRdb keeps only in-frame clonotypes and omits some of them. The V and J calls and clone size were taken over from that table, and D and trimming were inferred from the DNA. The sample contains about 130,000 clones, 60% to 80% of which appear only once.

The rearrangement links TRBV6-6 to TRBJ2-1; TRBD2 matches at 7 bases. This receptor was taken from a man older than 75 with COVID-19, enrolled during active disease. Sample: peripheral blood. In nucleotides, the CDR3 is TGTGCCAGCATGGAAGGGAGGGCCTCCTACAATGAGCAGTTCTTC. Its translation: CASMEGRASYNEQFF.